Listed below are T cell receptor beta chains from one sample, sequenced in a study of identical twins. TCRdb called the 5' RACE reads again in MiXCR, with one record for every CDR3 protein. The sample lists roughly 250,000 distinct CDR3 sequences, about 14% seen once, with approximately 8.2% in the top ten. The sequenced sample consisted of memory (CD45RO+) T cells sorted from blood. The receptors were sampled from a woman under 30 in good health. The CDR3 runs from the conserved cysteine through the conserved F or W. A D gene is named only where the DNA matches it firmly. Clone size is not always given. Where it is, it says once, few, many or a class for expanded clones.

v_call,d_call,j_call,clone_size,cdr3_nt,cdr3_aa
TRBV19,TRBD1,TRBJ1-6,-,TGTGCCAGTAGTATCCAGGGACAGAGGAATTCACCCCTCCACTTT,CASSIQGQRNSPLHF
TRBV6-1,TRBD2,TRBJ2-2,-,TGTGCCAGCAACGGACTAGCGGGAGACACCGGGGAGCTGTTTTTT,CASNGLAGDTGELFF
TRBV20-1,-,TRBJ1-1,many,TGCAGTGCTAGGTCGGGACGGGACACTGAAGCTTTCTTT,CSARSGRDTEAFF
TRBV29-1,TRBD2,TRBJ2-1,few,TGCAGCGTTGACCTGCCGGGACTAGCGTTTAATGAGCAGTTCTTC,CSVDLPGLAFNEQFF
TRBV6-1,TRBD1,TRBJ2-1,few,TGTGCCAGCAGTCGGGACAGCTTCTCCTACAATGAGCAGTTCTTC,CASSRDSFSYNEQFF
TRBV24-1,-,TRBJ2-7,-,TGTGCCACCAGTGACCCCCGGCAGGATGACGACGAGCAGTACTTC,CATSDPRQDDDEQYF
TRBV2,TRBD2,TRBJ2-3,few,TGTGCCAGCAGACCGGCTCCTAGCGGTCCTGAGGGGGATACGCAGTATTTT,CASRPAPSGPEGDTQYF
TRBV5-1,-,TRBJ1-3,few,TGCGCCAGCAGCATCGACCGACAGCCTGGAAACACCATATATTTT,CASSIDRQPGNTIYF
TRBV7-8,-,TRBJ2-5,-,TGTGCCAGCAGCTCCCGTGCCCCCCAAGAGACCCAGTACTTC,CASSSRAPQETQYF
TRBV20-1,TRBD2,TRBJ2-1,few,TGCAGTGCTGCTAGCGGCAGCTCCTACAATGAGCAGTTCTTC,CSAASGSSYNEQFF
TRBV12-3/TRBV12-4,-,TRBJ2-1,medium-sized,TGTGCCAGCAGTTTATCGGCTATTCTATACAATGAGCAGTTCTTC,CASSLSAILYNEQFF
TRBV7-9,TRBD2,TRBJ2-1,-,TGTGCCAGCAGCTCTAGCGGGGGGCTGAATGAGCAGTTCTTC,CASSSSGGLNEQFF
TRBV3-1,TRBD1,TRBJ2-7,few,TGTGCCAGCAGCCAAGATTCCGGGACAGGGGGTGGAAGGCAGTACTTC,CASSQDSGTGGGRQYF
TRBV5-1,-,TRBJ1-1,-,TGCGCCAGCAGCCAAAGACAGGAGTCTGAAGCTTTCTTT,CASSQRQESEAFF
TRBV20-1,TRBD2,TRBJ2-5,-,TGCAGTGCTAGAGATCTAGTGGCGGGGGGTCAAGAGACCCAGTACTTC,CSARDLVAGGQETQYF
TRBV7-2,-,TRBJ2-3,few,TGTGCCAGCAGCTTATTGGCAGCGGCTAGCACAGATACGCAGTATTTT,CASSLLAAASTDTQYF
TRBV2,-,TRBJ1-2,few,TGTGCCAGCAAGAGGGACTATGGCTACACCTTC,CASKRDYGYTF
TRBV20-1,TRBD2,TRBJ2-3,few,TGCAGTGCTAGGGGACTAGCGGGGAACACAGATACGCAGTATTTT,CSARGLAGNTDTQYF
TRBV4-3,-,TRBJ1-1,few,TGCGCCAGCAGCCATCCGGATGGGACTGAAGCTTTCTTT,CASSHPDGTEAFF
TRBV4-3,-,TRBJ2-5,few,TGCGCCAGCAGCCAAGCGAGAGAAGAGACCCAGTACTTC,CASSQAREETQYF
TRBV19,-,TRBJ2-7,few,TGTGCCAGTAGTATAGGGGGCGGATGGGCCTACGAGCAGTACTTC,CASSIGGGWAYEQYF
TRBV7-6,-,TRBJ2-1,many,TGTGCCAGCAGCTTAGGGGTCTCCTACAATGAGCAGTTCTTC,CASSLGVSYNEQFF
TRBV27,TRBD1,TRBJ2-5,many,TGTGCCAGCAGTCCAGGGACAGGGTATCGACAGACCCAGTACTTC,CASSPGTGYRQTQYF
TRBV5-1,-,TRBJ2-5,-,TGCGCCAGCAGCCAACAGGGCTACGAAGAGTCCCAGTACTTC,CASSQQGYEESQYF
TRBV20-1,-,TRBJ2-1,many,TGCAGTGCTGGGATTGGGCGGGGCTACAATGAGCAGTTCTTC,CSAGIGRGYNEQFF
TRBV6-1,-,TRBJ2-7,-,TGTGCCAGCAGTGAAGCTGGTCAGGGTAAACCTTACGAGCAGTACTTC,CASSEAGQGKPYEQYF
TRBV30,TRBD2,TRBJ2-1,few,TGTGCCTGGAGTGTAGGTAATAGCGGGGTCAATGAGCAGTTCTTC,CAWSVGNSGVNEQFF
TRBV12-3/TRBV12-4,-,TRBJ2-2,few,TGTGCCAGCAGAGAACAGGTGAACACCGGGGAGCTGTTTTTT,CASREQVNTGELFF
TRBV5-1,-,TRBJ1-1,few,TGCGCCAGCAGCTTGACCGGGAACCCGGCTTTCTTT,CASSLTGNPAFF
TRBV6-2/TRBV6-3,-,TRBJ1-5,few,TGTGCCAGCAGTTACTCGTCTCGGGGAGCCAATCAGCCCCAGCATTTT,CASSYSSRGANQPQHF
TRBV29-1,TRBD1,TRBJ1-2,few,TGCAGCGTAAAGACAGGGGGAAACTATGGCTACACCTTC,CSVKTGGNYGYTF
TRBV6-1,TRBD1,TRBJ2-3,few,TGTGCCAGCAGAGGTGGGACAGGAGATGCGCAGTATTTT,CASRGGTGDAQYF
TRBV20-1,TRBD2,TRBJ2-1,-,TGCAGTGCTACGAGACTAGCGGGTTCCTACAATGAGCAGTTCTTC,CSATRLAGSYNEQFF
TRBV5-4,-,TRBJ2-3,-,TGTGCCAGCAGCTTGAAAGGGTTTGCAGATACGCAGTATTTT,CASSLKGFADTQYF
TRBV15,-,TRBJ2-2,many,TGTGCCACCAGCAGAGCAGGCACTAGCCGTTACGGGGAGCTGTTTTTT,CATSRAGTSRYGELFF
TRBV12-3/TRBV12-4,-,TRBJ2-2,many,TGTGCCAGCAGTTTATATGGGCGCACCGGGGAGCTGTTTTTT,CASSLYGRTGELFF
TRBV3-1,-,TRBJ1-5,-,TGTGCCACCTTGGATATATGGCCCCAGCATTTT,CATLDIWPQHF
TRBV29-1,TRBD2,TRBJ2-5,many,TGCAGCGTTCTCCGCGGGAGAGGAGAGACCCAGTACTTC,CSVLRGRGETQYF
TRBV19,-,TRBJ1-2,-,TGTGCCAGTAAATGGCTTTATGGCTACACCTTC,CASKWLYGYTF
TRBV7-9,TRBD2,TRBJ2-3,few,TGTGCCAGCAGCTTAGCCGTCGGGACTATGGGGACAGATACGCAGTATTTT,CASSLAVGTMGTDTQYF
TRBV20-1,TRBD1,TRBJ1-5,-,TGCAGTGCGGAAACAGGGGATCAGCCCCAGCATTTT,CSAETGDQPQHF
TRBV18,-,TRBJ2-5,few,TGTGCCAGCTCACCACGGAGCGGGTCCAGAGAGACCCAGTACTTC,CASSPRSGSRETQYF
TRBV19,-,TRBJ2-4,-,TGTGCCAGTAGTATAGGAGGGGCGGGAACGGTATCCAAAAACATTCAGTACTTC,CASSIGGAGTVSKNIQYF
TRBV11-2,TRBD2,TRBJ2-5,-,TGTGCCAGCAGCTCGGGGGGGGGCCCGTACCAAGAGACCCAGTACTTC,CASSSGGGPYQETQYF
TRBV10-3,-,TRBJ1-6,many,TGTGCCATCAGGAGTGAGAATAATTCACCCCTCCACTTT,CAIRSENNSPLHF
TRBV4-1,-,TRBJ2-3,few,TGCGCCAGCAGCCAAGGACGCTCCCTTTATACGCAGTATTTT,CASSQGRSLYTQYF
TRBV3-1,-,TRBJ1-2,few,TGTGCCAGCAGCAGGATGGGGGGCCGTAACTATGGCTACACCTTC,CASSRMGGRNYGYTF
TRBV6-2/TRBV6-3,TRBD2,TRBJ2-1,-,TGTGCCAGCGGATCACATAGCGGGAGTAATGAGCAGTTCTTC,CASGSHSGSNEQFF
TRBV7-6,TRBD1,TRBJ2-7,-,TGTGCCAGCAGCTTTCAGGGGGCGGTCGAGCAGTACTTC,CASSFQGAVEQYF